These T cell receptor beta chains were read from a single sample in a study of blood T cell repertoires in COVID-19. The repertoire was sequenced with immunoSEQ multiplex PCR; TCRdb's copy has only in-frame clones and lacks some. The sample holds 250,000 to 350,000 clones, approximately 89% seen once. The sample was peripheral blood. These receptors all come from an older woman with acute or convalescent COVID-19. Each CDR3 is given with its conserved first and last residue. A D gene is named only where the DNA matches it firmly. Where a row states a size, it is once, few, many or the class of an expanded clone; other rows omit it.

j_gene: TRBJ1-2; v_gene: TRBV27; d_gene: NA; abundance: NA; CDR3nt: TGTGCCAGCAGTTATCGGAGGGCTAACTATGGCTACACCTTC; CDR3aa: CASSYRRANYGYTF
j_gene: TRBJ1-3; v_gene: TRBV19; d_gene: TRBD1; abundance: NA; CDR3nt: TGTGCCAGTACCCACGACAGGGGTCTACCCGGAAACACCATATATTTT; CDR3aa: CASTHDRGLPGNTIYF
j_gene: TRBJ1-4; v_gene: TRBV30; d_gene: NA; abundance: NA; CDR3nt: TGTGCCTGGATTGGGGGCGAGGCAGGGGAAAAACTGTTTTTT; CDR3aa: CAWIGGEAGEKLFF
j_gene: TRBJ1-2; v_gene: TRBV28; d_gene: TRBD1; abundance: NA; CDR3nt: TGTGCCAGCAGCAATAGGGGGCCTTACTATGGCTACACCTTC; CDR3aa: CASSNRGPYYGYTF
j_gene: TRBJ1-3; v_gene: TRBV19; d_gene: NA; abundance: NA; CDR3nt: TGTGCCAGTAGTATTTGGTGGAGCTCTGGAAACACCATATATTTT; CDR3aa: CASSIWWSSGNTIYF
j_gene: TRBJ2-2; v_gene: TRBV15; d_gene: NA; abundance: NA; CDR3nt: TGTGCCACCAGCCGAGACAGGTTGGCGAACACCGGGGAGCTGTTTTTT; CDR3aa: CATSRDRLANTGELFF
j_gene: TRBJ1-4; v_gene: TRBV4-2; d_gene: NA; abundance: NA; CDR3nt: TGTGCCAGCAGCCAAGATCACGGGGAGGGACGTGAAAAACTGTTTTTT; CDR3aa: CASSQDHGEGREKLFF
j_gene: TRBJ2-2; v_gene: TRBV5-4; d_gene: NA; abundance: NA; CDR3nt: TGTGCCAGCAGCTTGGAACTTAACACCGGGGAGCTGTTTTTT; CDR3aa: CASSLELNTGELFF
j_gene: TRBJ2-5; v_gene: TRBV5-1; d_gene: TRBD1; abundance: NA; CDR3nt: TGCGCCAGCAGCACGGGGACAGGGTCAGAGACCCAGTACTTC; CDR3aa: CASSTGTGSETQYF
j_gene: TRBJ1-3; v_gene: TRBV19; d_gene: NA; abundance: NA; CDR3nt: TGTGCCAGTAGTGGAGGACCCTCTGGAAACACCATATATTTT; CDR3aa: CASSGGPSGNTIYF
j_gene: TRBJ2-3; v_gene: TRBV2; d_gene: NA; abundance: NA; CDR3nt: TGTGCCAGCAGTGAAGTAGAAAGGGGCCATACGCAGTATTTT; CDR3aa: CASSEVERGHTQYF
j_gene: TRBJ1-5; v_gene: TRBV27; d_gene: NA; abundance: NA; CDR3nt: TGTGCCAGCAGCCCTTCGGGAGGGGGTCGCAATCAGCCCCAGCATTTT; CDR3aa: CASSPSGGGRNQPQHF
j_gene: TRBJ1-6; v_gene: TRBV18; d_gene: TRBD1; abundance: NA; CDR3nt: TGTGCCAGCTCACCAGGACAGGGGGCATGGAATTCACCCCTCCACTTT; CDR3aa: CASSPGQGAWNSPLHF
j_gene: TRBJ2-7; v_gene: TRBV4-3; d_gene: TRBD1; abundance: NA; CDR3nt: TGCGCCAGCAGCCAAGACGCAGGGGGCTATTACGAGCAGTACTTC; CDR3aa: CASSQDAGGYYEQYF
j_gene: TRBJ2-1; v_gene: TRBV28; d_gene: NA; abundance: NA; CDR3nt: TGTGCCAGCAGTTTAGGACTGGCCCCGTACAATGAGCAGTTCTTC; CDR3aa: CASSLGLAPYNEQFF
j_gene: TRBJ2-1; v_gene: TRBV9; d_gene: NA; abundance: NA; CDR3nt: TGTGCCAGCAGCTTGAGCTCCTACAATGAGCAGTTCTTC; CDR3aa: CASSLSSYNEQFF
j_gene: TRBJ1-1; v_gene: TRBV2; d_gene: NA; abundance: NA; CDR3nt: TGTGCCAGCACGCAGGGGCTTGGGAACACTGAAGCTTTCTTT; CDR3aa: CASTQGLGNTEAFF
j_gene: TRBJ2-1; v_gene: TRBV6-1; d_gene: NA; abundance: NA; CDR3nt: TGTGCCAGCAGTGAAGCTTGGTCGCGCAATGAGCAGTTCTTC; CDR3aa: CASSEAWSRNEQFF
j_gene: TRBJ1-5; v_gene: TRBV7-6; d_gene: NA; abundance: NA; CDR3nt: TGTGCCAGCAGCTTACGCTTGAGGAACCGCAGAAATCAGCCCCAGCATTTT; CDR3aa: CASSLRLRNRRNQPQHF
j_gene: TRBJ2-3; v_gene: TRBV27; d_gene: TRBD1; abundance: NA; CDR3nt: TGTGCCAGCAGTTTAAGGGTAGAAGGACAGGGGGCGGCAGATACGCAGTATTTT; CDR3aa: CASSLRVEGQGAADTQYF
j_gene: TRBJ2-7; v_gene: TRBV7-9; d_gene: TRBD1; abundance: NA; CDR3nt: TGTGCCAGCAGCTTGGACGCGGGACAGGGCTTTGAGCAGTACTTC; CDR3aa: CASSLDAGQGFEQYF
j_gene: TRBJ2-2; v_gene: TRBV5-1; d_gene: NA; abundance: NA; CDR3nt: TGCGCCAGCAGCCCGGGGAGCGCCGGGGACGGGGAGCTGTTTTTT; CDR3aa: CASSPGSAGDGELFF
j_gene: TRBJ2-5; v_gene: TRBV11-2; d_gene: NA; abundance: NA; CDR3nt: TGTGCCAGCAGCTTAAAGTCCCCTTGGCCTGATGAAGAGACCCAGTACTTC; CDR3aa: CASSLKSPWPDEETQYF
j_gene: TRBJ2-5; v_gene: TRBV5-1; d_gene: TRBD2; abundance: NA; CDR3nt: TGCGCCAGCAGCCCGGGACTAGCGACCCAAGAGACCCAGTACTTC; CDR3aa: CASSPGLATQETQYF
j_gene: TRBJ1-5; v_gene: TRBV7-9; d_gene: TRBD1; abundance: NA; CDR3nt: TGTGCCAGCAGCTTAGGGGACAGGGGTTTGTGGAATCAGCCCCAGCATTTT; CDR3aa: CASSLGDRGLWNQPQHF
j_gene: TRBJ1-4; v_gene: TRBV7-2; d_gene: TRBD1; abundance: NA; CDR3nt: TGTGCCAGCAGCAAACAGGGGCAGGATGAGGAAAAACTGTTTTTT; CDR3aa: CASSKQGQDEEKLFF
j_gene: TRBJ2-2; v_gene: TRBV10-1; d_gene: TRBD1; abundance: few; CDR3nt: TGCGCCAGCACCGGAGTCCCCAGGGGGCGGACCGCGAACACCGGGGAGCTGTTTTTT; CDR3aa: CASTGVPRGRTANTGELFF
j_gene: TRBJ2-2; v_gene: TRBV5-4; d_gene: TRBD2; abundance: NA; CDR3nt: TGTGCCAGCAGCTTAGTTGGGCGGGAGTACACCGGGGAGCTGTTTTTT; CDR3aa: CASSLVGREYTGELFF
j_gene: TRBJ2-1; v_gene: TRBV28; d_gene: TRBD1; abundance: NA; CDR3nt: TGTGCCAGCAGTGGACCGGGACAGGGAGGGGCTGAGCAGTTCTTC; CDR3aa: CASSGPGQGGAEQFF
j_gene: TRBJ1-2; v_gene: TRBV7-3; d_gene: NA; abundance: once; CDR3nt: TGTGCCAGCAGCTTACCGGGGAATGGCTACACCTTC; CDR3aa: CASSLPGNGYTF
j_gene: TRBJ2-1; v_gene: TRBV28; d_gene: TRBD1; abundance: NA; CDR3nt: TGTGCCAGCAGACCCTCCGGGACAGGGGCTGACAATGAGCAGTTCTTC; CDR3aa: CASRPSGTGADNEQFF
j_gene: TRBJ2-5; v_gene: TRBV7-2; d_gene: TRBD2; abundance: NA; CDR3nt: TGTGCCAGCAGCTCCCCCGCGGGTCTAGCGGGGCCAGAGACCCAGTACTTC; CDR3aa: CASSSPAGLAGPETQYF
j_gene: TRBJ2-7; v_gene: TRBV7-9; d_gene: TRBD1; abundance: NA; CDR3nt: TGTGCCAGCAGCAACCACAGGGGCTCCTACGAGCAGTACTTC; CDR3aa: CASSNHRGSYEQYF
j_gene: TRBJ2-3; v_gene: TRBV5-1; d_gene: TRBD2; abundance: NA; CDR3nt: TGCGCCAGCAGCTACGGGACTAGCGATGGAGATACGCAGTATTTT; CDR3aa: CASSYGTSDGDTQYF
j_gene: TRBJ1-2; v_gene: TRBV28; d_gene: NA; abundance: NA; CDR3nt: TGTGCCAGCAGCAACGGACAGAGCAGTGACTATGGCTACACCTTC; CDR3aa: CASSNGQSSDYGYTF
j_gene: TRBJ2-7; v_gene: TRBV7-5; d_gene: NA; abundance: NA; CDR3nt: TGTGCCAGAAGCTTTCGGGCGGGAGGGCCCTACGAGCAGTACTTC; CDR3aa: CARSFRAGGPYEQYF
j_gene: TRBJ2-1; v_gene: TRBV25-1; d_gene: TRBD2; abundance: NA; CDR3nt: TGTGCCAGCAGTGAATTTGGACTAGCGGGTGGATACAATGAGCAGTTCTTC; CDR3aa: CASSEFGLAGGYNEQFF
j_gene: TRBJ2-1; v_gene: TRBV3-1/TRBV3-2; d_gene: TRBD2; abundance: once; CDR3nt: TGTGCCAGCAGCCAAGATCGGCAGCTAGCGGGGGTCTACAATGAGCAGTTCTTC; CDR3aa: CASSQDRQLAGVYNEQFF
j_gene: TRBJ1-1; v_gene: TRBV2; d_gene: NA; abundance: NA; CDR3nt: TGTGCCAGCAGTGAAGTGGGTTGGAGGATATCTGCTGAAGCTTTCTTT; CDR3aa: CASSEVGWRISAEAFF
j_gene: TRBJ1-2; v_gene: TRBV18; d_gene: NA; abundance: NA; CDR3nt: TGTGCCAGCTCACCGAGGGAGGAATTTGGCTACACCTTC; CDR3aa: CASSPREEFGYTF
j_gene: TRBJ1-2; v_gene: TRBV7-2; d_gene: TRBD1; abundance: NA; CDR3nt: TGTGCCAGCAGCTTAGATTGGGTGGACAGGGGAGGGGGTGGCTACACCTTC; CDR3aa: CASSLDWVDRGGGGYTF